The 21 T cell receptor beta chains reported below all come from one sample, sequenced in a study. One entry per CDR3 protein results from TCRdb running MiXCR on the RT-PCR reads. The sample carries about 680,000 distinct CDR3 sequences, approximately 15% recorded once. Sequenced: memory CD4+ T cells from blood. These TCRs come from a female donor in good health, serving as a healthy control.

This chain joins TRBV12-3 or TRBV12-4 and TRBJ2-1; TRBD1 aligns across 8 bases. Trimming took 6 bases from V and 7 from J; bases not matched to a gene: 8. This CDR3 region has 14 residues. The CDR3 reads CASRPTGVENEQFF. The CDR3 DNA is TGTGCCAGCAGACCGACAGGGGTTGAGAATGAGCAGTTCTTC.

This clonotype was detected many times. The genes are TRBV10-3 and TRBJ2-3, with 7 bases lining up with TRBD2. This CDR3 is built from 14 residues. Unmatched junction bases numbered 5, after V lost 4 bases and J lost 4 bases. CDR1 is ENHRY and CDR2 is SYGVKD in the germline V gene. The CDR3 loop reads CAISALAGSDTQYF. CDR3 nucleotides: TGTGCCATCAGTGCCTTAGCGGGTTCAGATACGCAGTATTTT.

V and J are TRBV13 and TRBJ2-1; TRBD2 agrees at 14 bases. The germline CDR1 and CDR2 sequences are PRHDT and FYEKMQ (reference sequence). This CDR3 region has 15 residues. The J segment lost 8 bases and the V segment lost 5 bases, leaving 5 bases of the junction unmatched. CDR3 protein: CASSPGTSGSYEQFF. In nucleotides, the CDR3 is TGTGCCAGCAGCCCCGGGACTAGCGGGAGCTATGAGCAGTTCTTC.

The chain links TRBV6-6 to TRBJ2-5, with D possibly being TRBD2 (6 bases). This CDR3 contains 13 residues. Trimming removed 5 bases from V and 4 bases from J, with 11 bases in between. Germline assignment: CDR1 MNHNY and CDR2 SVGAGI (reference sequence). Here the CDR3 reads CASSREHLETQYF. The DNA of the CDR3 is TGTGCCAGCAGTCGGGAGCACTTAGAGACCCAGTACTTC.

The CDR3 DNA reads TGCGCCAGCAGCCAAGTCCGGGGACAGGGGGTGGGCAATCAGCCCCAGCATTTT. It codes for CASSQVRGQGVGNQPQHF. The J gene is TRBJ1-5, the V gene TRBV4-1; TRBD1 matches 11 bases. CDR3 size: 18 residues. Unmatched junction bases numbered 7, after V lost 1 base and J lost 2 bases. Germline-derived CDR1 and CDR2 are MGHRA and YSYEKL.

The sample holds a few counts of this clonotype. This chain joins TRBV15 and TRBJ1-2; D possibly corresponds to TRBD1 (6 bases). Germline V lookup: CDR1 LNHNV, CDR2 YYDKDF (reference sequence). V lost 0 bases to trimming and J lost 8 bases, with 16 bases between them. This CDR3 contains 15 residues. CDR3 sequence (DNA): TGTGCCACCAGCAGAGATAAAGCAGGGGAGAGGGGCTACACCTTC. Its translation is CATSRDKAGERGYTF.

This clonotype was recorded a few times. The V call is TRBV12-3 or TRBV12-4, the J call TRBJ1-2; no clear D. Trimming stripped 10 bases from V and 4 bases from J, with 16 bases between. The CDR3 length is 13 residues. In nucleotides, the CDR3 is TGTGCCAACGGACGGACCGGCGGCTATGGCTACACCTTC. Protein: CANGRTGGYGYTF.

The CDR3 loop is CASNPGTGTYEQYF. In DNA, the CDR3 is TGCGCCAGCAACCCCGGGACAGGGACCTACGAGCAGTACTTC. The V call is TRBV5-1, the J call TRBJ2-7, with 9 bases lining up with TRBD1. CDR3 length equals 14 residues. V was pared by 6 bases and J by 2 bases, with 6 bases of the junction left unmatched. CDR1 SGHRS and CDR2 YFSETQ come from the germline V gene.

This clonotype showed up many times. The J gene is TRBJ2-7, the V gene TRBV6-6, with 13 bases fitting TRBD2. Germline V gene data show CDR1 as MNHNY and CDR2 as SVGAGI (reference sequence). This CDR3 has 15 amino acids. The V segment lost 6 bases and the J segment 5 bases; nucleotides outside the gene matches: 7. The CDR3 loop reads CASRQRTSGSHEQYF. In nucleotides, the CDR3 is TGTGCCAGCAGACAAAGGACTAGCGGGAGCCACGAGCAGTACTTC.

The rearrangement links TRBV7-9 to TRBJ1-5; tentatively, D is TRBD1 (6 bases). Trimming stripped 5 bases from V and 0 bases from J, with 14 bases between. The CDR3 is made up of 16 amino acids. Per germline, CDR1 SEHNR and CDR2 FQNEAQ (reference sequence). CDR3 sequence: CASSRGTLNSNQPQHF. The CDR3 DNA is TGTGCCAGCAGCCGAGGGACACTGAATAGCAATCAGCCCCAGCATTTT.

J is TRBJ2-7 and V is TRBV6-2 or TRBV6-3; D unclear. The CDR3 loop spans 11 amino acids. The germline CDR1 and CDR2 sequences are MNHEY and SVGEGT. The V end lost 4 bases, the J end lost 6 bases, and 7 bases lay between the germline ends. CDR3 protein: CASSSPAEQYF. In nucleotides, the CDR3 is TGTGCCAGCAGTTCCCCGGCCGAGCAGTACTTC.

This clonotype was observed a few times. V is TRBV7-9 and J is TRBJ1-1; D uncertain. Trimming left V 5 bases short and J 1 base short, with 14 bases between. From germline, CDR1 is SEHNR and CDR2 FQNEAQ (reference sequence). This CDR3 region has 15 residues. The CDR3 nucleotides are TGTGCCAGCAGCAAACACCTAGGCGGGAACACTGAAGCTTTCTTT. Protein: CASSKHLGGNTEAFF.

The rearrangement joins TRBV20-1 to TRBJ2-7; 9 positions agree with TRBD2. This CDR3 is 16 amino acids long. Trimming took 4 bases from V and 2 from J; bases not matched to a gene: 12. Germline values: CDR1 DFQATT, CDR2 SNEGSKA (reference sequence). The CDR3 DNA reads TGCAGTGCTATAGCCAGTGGAGCGGGAGGACCCTACGAGCAGTACTTC. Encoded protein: CSAIASGAGGPYEQYF.

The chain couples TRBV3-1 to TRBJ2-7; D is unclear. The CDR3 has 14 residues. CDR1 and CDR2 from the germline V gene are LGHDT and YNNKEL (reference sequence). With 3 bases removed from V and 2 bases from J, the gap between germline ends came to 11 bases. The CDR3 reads CASSQDLVTYEQYF. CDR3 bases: TGTGCCAGCAGCCAGGATCTAGTTACCTACGAGCAGTACTTC.

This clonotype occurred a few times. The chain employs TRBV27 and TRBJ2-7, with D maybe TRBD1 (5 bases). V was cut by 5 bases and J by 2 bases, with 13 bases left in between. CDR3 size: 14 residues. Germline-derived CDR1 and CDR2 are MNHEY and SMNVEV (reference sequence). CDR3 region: CASSRVQDTYEQYF. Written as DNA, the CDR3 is TGTGCCAGCAGTCGAGTCCAGGACACCTACGAGCAGTACTTC.

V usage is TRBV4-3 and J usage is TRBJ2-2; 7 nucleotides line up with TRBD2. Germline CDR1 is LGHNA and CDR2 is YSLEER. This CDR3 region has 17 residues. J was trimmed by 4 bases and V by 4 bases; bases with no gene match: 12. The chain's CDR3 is CASSREWGGGGTGELFF. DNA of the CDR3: TGCGCCAGCAGCCGCGAGTGGGGGGGTGGAGGCACCGGGGAGCTGTTTTTT.

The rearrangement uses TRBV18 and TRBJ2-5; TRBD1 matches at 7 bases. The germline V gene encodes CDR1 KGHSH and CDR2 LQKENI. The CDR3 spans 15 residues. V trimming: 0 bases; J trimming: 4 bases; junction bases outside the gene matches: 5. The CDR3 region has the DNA TGTGCCAGCTCACCACCGACAGGGTTCTTAGAGACCCAGTACTTC. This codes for CASSPPTGFLETQYF.

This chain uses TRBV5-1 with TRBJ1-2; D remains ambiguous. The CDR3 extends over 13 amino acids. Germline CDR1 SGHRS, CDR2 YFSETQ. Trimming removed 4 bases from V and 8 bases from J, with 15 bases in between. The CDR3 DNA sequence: TGCGCCAGCAGCGGCGTCGAAGAGGGCGGCTACACCTTC. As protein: CASSGVEEGGYTF.

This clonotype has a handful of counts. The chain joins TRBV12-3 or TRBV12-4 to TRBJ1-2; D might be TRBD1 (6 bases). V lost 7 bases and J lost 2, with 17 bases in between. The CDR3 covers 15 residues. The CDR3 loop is CASKSASRGNYGYTF. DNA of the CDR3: TGTGCCAGCAAATCGGCCTCCAGGGGCAACTATGGCTACACCTTC.

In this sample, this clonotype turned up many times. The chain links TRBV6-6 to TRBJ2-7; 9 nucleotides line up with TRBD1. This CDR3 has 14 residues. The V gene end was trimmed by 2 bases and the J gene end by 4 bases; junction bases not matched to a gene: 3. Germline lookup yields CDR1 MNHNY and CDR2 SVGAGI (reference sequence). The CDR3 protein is CASSYGQGRYEQYF. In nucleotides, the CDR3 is TGTGCCAGCAGTTACGGACAGGGGCGTTACGAGCAGTACTTC.

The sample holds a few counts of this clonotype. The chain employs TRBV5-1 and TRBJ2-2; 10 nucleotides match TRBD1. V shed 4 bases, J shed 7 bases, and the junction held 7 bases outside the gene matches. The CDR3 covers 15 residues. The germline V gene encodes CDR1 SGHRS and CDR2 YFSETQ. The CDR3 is CASSNDRGRIGELFF. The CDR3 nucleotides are TGCGCCAGCAGCAATGACAGGGGGCGCATCGGGGAGCTGTTTTTT.